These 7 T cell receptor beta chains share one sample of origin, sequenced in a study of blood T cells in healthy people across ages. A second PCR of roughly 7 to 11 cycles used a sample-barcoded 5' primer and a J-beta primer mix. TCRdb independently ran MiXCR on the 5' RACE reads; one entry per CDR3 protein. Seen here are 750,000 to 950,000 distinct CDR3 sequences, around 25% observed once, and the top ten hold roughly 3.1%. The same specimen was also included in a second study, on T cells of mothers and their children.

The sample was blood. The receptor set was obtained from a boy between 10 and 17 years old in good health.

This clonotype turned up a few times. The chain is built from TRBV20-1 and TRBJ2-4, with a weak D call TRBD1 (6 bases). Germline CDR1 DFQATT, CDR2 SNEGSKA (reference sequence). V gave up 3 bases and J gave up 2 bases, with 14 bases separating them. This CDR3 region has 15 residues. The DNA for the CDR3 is TGCAGTGCTAGTGCGAAACAGGGAACCAAAAACATTCAGTACTTC. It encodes CSASAKQGTKNIQYF.

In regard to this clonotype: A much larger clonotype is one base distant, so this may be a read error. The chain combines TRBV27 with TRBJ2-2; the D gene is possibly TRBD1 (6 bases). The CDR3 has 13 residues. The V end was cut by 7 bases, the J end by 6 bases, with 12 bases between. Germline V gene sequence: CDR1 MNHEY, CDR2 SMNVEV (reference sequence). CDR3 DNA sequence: TGTGCCAGCACAAGGGGGTACGCCGGGGAGCTGTTTTTT. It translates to CASTRGYAGELFF.

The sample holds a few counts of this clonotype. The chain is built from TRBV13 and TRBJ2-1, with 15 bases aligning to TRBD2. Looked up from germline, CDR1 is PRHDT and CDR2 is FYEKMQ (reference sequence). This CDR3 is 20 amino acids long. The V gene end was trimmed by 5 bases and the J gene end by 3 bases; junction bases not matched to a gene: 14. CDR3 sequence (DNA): TGTGCCAGCAGCCCTCGATGGACTAGCGGGGGGGCCGCAAACTACAATGAGCAGTTCTTC. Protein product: CASSPRWTSGGAANYNEQFF.

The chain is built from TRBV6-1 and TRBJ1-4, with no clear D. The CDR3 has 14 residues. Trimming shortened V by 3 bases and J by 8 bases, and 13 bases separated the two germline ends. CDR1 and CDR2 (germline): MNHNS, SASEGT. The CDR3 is CASSDSGLWEKLFF. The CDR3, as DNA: TGTGCCAGCAGTGATTCCGGCCTCTGGGAAAAACTGTTTTTT.

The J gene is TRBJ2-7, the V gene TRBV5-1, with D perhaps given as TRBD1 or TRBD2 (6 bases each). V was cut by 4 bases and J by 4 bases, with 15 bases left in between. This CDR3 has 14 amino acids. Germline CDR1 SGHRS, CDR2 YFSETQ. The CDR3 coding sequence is TGCGCCAGCAGCATACAGGGAGGCCCGTACGAGCAGTACTTC. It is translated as CASSIQGGPYEQYF.

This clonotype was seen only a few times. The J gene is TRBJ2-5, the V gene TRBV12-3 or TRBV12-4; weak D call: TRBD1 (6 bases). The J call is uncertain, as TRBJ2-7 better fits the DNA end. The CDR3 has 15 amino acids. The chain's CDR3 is CASSLEGQGNYEQYF. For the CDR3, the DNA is TGTGCCAGCAGTTTAGAGGGGCAGGGGAACTACGAGCAGTACTTC.

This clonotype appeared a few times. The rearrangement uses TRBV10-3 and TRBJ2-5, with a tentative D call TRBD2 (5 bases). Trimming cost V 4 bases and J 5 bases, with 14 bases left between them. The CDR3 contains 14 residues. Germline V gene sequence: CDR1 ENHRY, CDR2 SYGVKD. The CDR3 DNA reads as TGTGCCATCAGTGGGTCTGGGGAGTGGGAGACCCAGTACTTC. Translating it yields CAISGSGEWETQYF.